The 25 T cell receptor beta chains presented below share a single source sample, sequenced in a study of blood T cell repertoires in COVID-19. Only in-frame clones appear in the TCRdb table, and some are missing; sequencing was by immunoSEQ multiplex PCR. Among about 220,000 clones listed, approximately 90% were seen once. Sequenced material: PBMCs or T cells enriched from blood (not recorded which). These receptors were collected from a woman between 25 and 40 years old with acute COVID-19.

The chain couples TRBV7-2 to TRBJ1-4, with D perhaps TRBD1 (6 bases). V lost 1 base, J lost 11 bases, and 8 bases lay in between. This CDR3 contains 12 residues. CDR1 and CDR2 from the germline V gene are SGHTA and FQGNSA. CDR3 nucleotides: TGTGCCAGCAGCTTAGACAGGGTCAAACTGTTTTTT. Its protein is CASSLDRVKLFF.

The chain joins TRBV5-8 to TRBJ2-3; D is perhaps TRBD1 (5 bases). CDR3 length: 15 residues. The V end was cut by 2 bases, the J end by 4 bases, with 14 bases between. The germline gives CDR1 SGHTS, CDR2 YDEGEE. CDR3: CASSLFGALADTQYF. CDR3 sequence (DNA): TGTGCCAGCAGCTTATTTGGGGCGCTGGCAGATACGCAGTATTTT.

The rearrangement uses TRBV3-1 (or the pseudogene TRBV3-2) and TRBJ1-5; D gene ambiguous. V was clipped by 1 base and J by 5 bases, with 12 bases between them. This CDR3 comprises 15 residues. The germline V gene has CDR1 LGHDT and CDR2 YNNKEL (reference sequence). In nucleotides, the CDR3 is TGTGCCAGCAGCCAAGCCGGGGTCGGAGATCAGCCCCAGCATTTT. Translating gives CASSQAGVGDQPQHF.

Comment on this clone: A much more abundant neighbour one base away suggests this may be a read error. The chain uses TRBV4-2 and TRBJ2-2; no firm D call. The V gene lost 1 base and the J gene lost 5 bases, with 5 bases spanning the gap. From germline, CDR1 is LGHNA and CDR2 YNFKEQ. The CDR3 sequence is 13 residues long. This CDR3 reads CASSQGATGELFF. The CDR3 DNA sequence: TGTGCCAGCAGCCAAGGTGCGACCGGGGAGCTGTTTTTT.

The V and J genes are TRBV4-1 and TRBJ2-5, with 10 nucleotides matching TRBD2. Trimming took 0 bases from V and 5 from J; bases not matched to a gene: 3. Germline assignment: CDR1 MGHRA and CDR2 YSYEKL. CDR3 length equals 15 residues. CDR3 coding DNA: TGCGCCAGCAGCCAAGATACGACTAGCGGGGAGACCCAGTACTTC. Protein product: CASSQDTTSGETQYF.

In this sample, this clone turned up a few times. The rearrangement joins TRBV14 to TRBJ1-4; 7 bases are shared with TRBD1. J gave up 8 bases and V 3 bases, and 3 bases lay outside the gene matches. This CDR3 region has 13 residues. The germline CDR1 and CDR2 sequences are SGHDN and FVKESK. The DNA for the CDR3 is TGTGCCAGCAGCCAGACAGGGTCGGAAAAACTGTTTTTT. It encodes CASSQTGSEKLFF.

The V gene is TRBV15, the J gene TRBJ1-1; no clear D gene. CDR1 and CDR2 from the germline V gene are LNHNV and YYDKDF (reference sequence). CDR3 length: 11 residues. Deletions cut 8 bases from V and 5 bases from J, with 9 bases between. The CDR3 coding sequence is TGTGCCACCTCTCGGGAAACTGAAGCTTTCTTT. Protein sequence: CATSRETEAFF.

The rearrangement uses TRBV7-8 and TRBJ1-1; D is possibly TRBD1 (5 bases). The CDR3 spans 15 residues. The germline gives CDR1 SGHVS, CDR2 FQNEAQ. V was shortened by 5 bases and J by 2 bases, with 15 bases between the two germline ends. The CDR3 here is CASSHKTAYNTEAFF. The DNA for the CDR3 is TGTGCCAGCAGCCATAAGACAGCCTATAACACTGAAGCTTTCTTT. The full variable domain, its missing parts supplied by reference TRBV7-8 and TRBJ1-1, is GAGVSQSPRYKVAKRGQDVALRCDPISGHVSLFWYQQALGQGPEFLTYFQNEAQLDKSGLPSDRFFAERPEGSVSTLKIQRTQQEDSAVYLCASSHKTAYNTEAFFGQGTRLTVV.

This clone has only one observation. The V call is TRBV5-1, the J call TRBJ2-7; TRBD1 matches 7 bases. V dropped 4 bases and J dropped 2; count of bases not matched to a gene: 9. The CDR3 totals 15 residues. Germline V gene data show CDR1 as SGHRS and CDR2 as YFSETQ. CDR3 loop: CASSPRQGLTYEQYF. The CDR3 nucleotides read TGCGCCAGCAGCCCCCGACAGGGTTTGACCTACGAGCAGTACTTC.

The chain combines TRBV4-1 with TRBJ2-7; 9 bases fit TRBD1. The V gene end was trimmed by 3 bases and the J gene end by 5 bases; junction bases not matched to a gene: 8. The CDR3 is 15 residues long. Looked up from germline, CDR1 is MGHRA and CDR2 is YSYEKL. CDR3 nucleotides: TGCGCCAGCAGCCACGGACAGGGGCCGAGGGACGAGCAGTACTTC. Translation gives CASSHGQGPRDEQYF.

This clone has a single count. The chain employs TRBV5-5 and TRBJ1-2, with D unclear. The germline CDR1 and CDR2 sequences are SGHKS and YYEKEE (reference sequence). The germline V and J ends were trimmed by 0 bases and 2 bases, with 5 bases remaining between them. The CDR3 has 13 amino acids. In nucleotides, the CDR3 is TGTGCCAGCAGCTTGGTTATAAACTATGGCTACACCTTC. Translating it yields CASSLVINYGYTF.

The chain links TRBV5-5 to TRBJ1-1, with D hard to call. Germline V gene sequence: CDR1 SGHKS, CDR2 YYEKEE (reference sequence). The V end lost 4 bases, the J end lost 9 bases, and 13 bases lay between the germline ends. This CDR3 region has 12 residues. In DNA, the CDR3 is TGTGCCAGCAGCCAAACGTCGTCTAAAGCTTTCTTT. Its translation: CASSQTSSKAFF.

V gene TRBV19 combines with J gene TRBJ2-7, with D possibly TRBD1 on 6 matching bases. The V and J ends lost 8 bases and 3 bases respectively, with 14 bases between them. The germline gives CDR1 LNHDA, CDR2 SQIVND (reference sequence). The CDR3 spans 13 residues. CDR3 sequence (DNA): TGTGCCAGTGCCGACAAAGGGGGCTACGAGCAGTACTTC. The encoded protein is CASADKGGYEQYF.

V gene TRBV5-1 combines with J gene TRBJ2-3, with D possibly being TRBD1 (5 bases). Trimming left V 4 bases short and J 1 base short, with 13 bases between. The CDR3 sequence is 15 residues long. Germline V gene data show CDR1 as SGHRS and CDR2 as YFSETQ. This chain's CDR3 is CASSNGHTRTDTQYF. Here the CDR3 DNA reads TGCGCCAGCAGCAACGGACATACTCGCACAGATACGCAGTATTTT.

The chain uses TRBV7-2 and TRBJ1-2; 7 bases line up with TRBD1. The CDR3 runs 16 residues. The germline gives CDR1 SGHTA, CDR2 FQGNSA. V lost 5 bases, J lost 0 bases, and 9 bases stayed unmatched. CDR3 DNA sequence: TGTGCCAGCAGCCCCGGGACAGCCACTTCTAACTATGGCTACACCTTC. Translated: CASSPGTATSNYGYTF. Supplemented by reference TRBV7-2 and TRBJ1-2, the full variable domain reads GAGVSQSPSNKVTEKGKDVELRCDPISGHTALYWYRQSLGQGLEFLIYFQGNSAPDKSGLPSDRFSAERTGGSVSTLTIQRTQQEDSAVYLCASSPGTATSNYGYTFGSGTRLTVV.

The chain joins TRBV21-1 to TRBJ2-1; the table's D call of TRBD1 was not tested on the DNA. TRBV21-1 is a documented pseudogene. This CDR3 contains 14 residues. CDR3 nucleotides: TGTGCCACCACCGGACAGCCCCTTTACAATGAGCAGTTCTTC. This translates into CATTGQPLYNEQFF.

The chain joins TRBV29-1 to TRBJ2-3, with 12 positions matching TRBD1. The junction had 5 bases not matched to a gene; V was cut back by 6 bases and J by 4 bases. In germline, CDR1 is SQVTM, CDR2 ANQGSEA. The length of the CDR3 is 14 residues. The CDR3 DNA reads TGCAGCGTAACAGGGACAGGGGGCCCAGATACGCAGTATTTT. As protein: CSVTGTGGPDTQYF.

The rearrangement joins TRBV4-3 to TRBJ1-3; D is possibly TRBD1 (6 bases). Trimming removed 0 bases from V and 2 bases from J, with 11 bases in between. The CDR3 covers 16 residues. In germline, CDR1 is LGHNA, CDR2 YSLEER. This chain's CDR3 is CASSQDRGGAGNTIYF. CDR3 bases: TGCGCCAGCAGCCAAGACCGAGGGGGTGCTGGAAACACCATATATTTT.

The chain is built from TRBV24-1 and TRBJ2-1; D might be TRBD1 (6 bases). Trimming removed 5 bases at V and 8 bases at J, with 9 bases between. Germline V gene lookup returns CDR1 KGHDR and CDR2 SFDVKD. This CDR3 is 12 amino acids long. This CDR3 reads CATSVRGDEQFF. Written as DNA, the CDR3 is TGTGCCACCAGTGTCAGGGGCGATGAGCAGTTCTTC.

This chain uses TRBV18 with TRBJ2-1, with 7 bases fitting TRBD1. V shed 4 bases, J shed 0 bases, and the junction held 12 bases outside the gene matches. Germline assignment: CDR1 KGHSH and CDR2 LQKENI. The CDR3 has 18 amino acids. CDR3 nucleotides: TGTGCCAGCTCACGACTACTTACAGGGGCAGGCTCCTACAATGAGCAGTTCTTC. Protein: CASSRLLTGAGSYNEQFF.

The V gene is TRBV11-2, the J gene TRBJ2-5, with 8 nucleotides matching TRBD2. The germline CDR1 and CDR2 sequences are SGHAT and FQNNGV. The V and J ends lost 1 base and 5 bases, in that order; junction bases with no gene match: 12. This CDR3 is 17 amino acids long. CDR3 in amino acids: CASSLVRGGQGGETQYF. CDR3 DNA sequence: TGTGCCAGCAGCTTAGTACGGGGGGGCCAAGGCGGGGAGACCCAGTACTTC.

This rearrangement joins TRBV7-2 to TRBJ2-7; no definite D call. The CDR3 is 14 residues long. Germline CDR1 is SGHTA and CDR2 is FQGNSA. V was cut by 1 base and J by 2 bases, with 9 bases left in between. CDR3 sequence reads: CASSLEAATYEQYF. In nucleotides, the CDR3 is TGTGCCAGCAGCTTAGAGGCGGCTACCTACGAGCAGTACTTC.

This chain uses TRBV6-5 with TRBJ2-2; no definite D call. The germline CDR1 and CDR2 sequences are MNHEY and SVGAGI. Trimming left V 6 bases short and J 1 base short, with 6 bases between. This CDR3 comprises 13 residues. CDR3 coding DNA: TGTGCCAGCAGAGAGGAGAACACCGGGGAGCTGTTTTTT. As protein: CASREENTGELFF.

This chain joins TRBV7-9 and TRBJ1-6, with TRBD1 matching 7 bases. CDR1 is SEHNR and CDR2 is FQNEAQ in the germline V gene (reference sequence). With 5 bases clipped from V and 7 bases from J, the junction kept 8 bases outside the gene matches. This CDR3 has 15 residues. CDR3 sequence (DNA): TGTGCCAGCAGCCAAGGACAGGAAGGGAATTCACCCCTCCACTTT. Translating it yields CASSQGQEGNSPLHF.

The rearrangement joins TRBV29-1 to TRBJ1-5; the D is unclear. CDR3 length equals 14 residues. Germline V lookup: CDR1 SQVTM, CDR2 ANQGSEA. Trimming took off 4 bases at V and 1 base at J, with 11 bases between the two ends. The CDR3 is CSVGAPESNQPQHF. The CDR3 DNA reads as TGCAGCGTTGGGGCGCCAGAGAGCAATCAGCCCCAGCATTTT.